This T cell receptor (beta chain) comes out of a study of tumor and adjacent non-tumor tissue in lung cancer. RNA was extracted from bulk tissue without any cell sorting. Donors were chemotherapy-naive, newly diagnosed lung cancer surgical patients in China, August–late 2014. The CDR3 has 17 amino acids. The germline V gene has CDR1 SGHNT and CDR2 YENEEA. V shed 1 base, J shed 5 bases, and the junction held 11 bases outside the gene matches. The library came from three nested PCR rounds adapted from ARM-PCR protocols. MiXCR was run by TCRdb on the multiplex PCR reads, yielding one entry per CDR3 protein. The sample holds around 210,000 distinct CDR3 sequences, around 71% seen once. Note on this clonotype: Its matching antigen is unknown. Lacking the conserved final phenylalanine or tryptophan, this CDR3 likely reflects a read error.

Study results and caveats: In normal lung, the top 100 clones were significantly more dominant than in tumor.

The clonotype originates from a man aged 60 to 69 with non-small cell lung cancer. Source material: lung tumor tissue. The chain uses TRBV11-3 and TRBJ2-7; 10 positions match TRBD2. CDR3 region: CASSLAPSGSPLNEQYL. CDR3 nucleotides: TGTGCCAGCAGCTTAGCCCCTAGCGGGAGTCCCCTCAACGAGCAGTACCTA.